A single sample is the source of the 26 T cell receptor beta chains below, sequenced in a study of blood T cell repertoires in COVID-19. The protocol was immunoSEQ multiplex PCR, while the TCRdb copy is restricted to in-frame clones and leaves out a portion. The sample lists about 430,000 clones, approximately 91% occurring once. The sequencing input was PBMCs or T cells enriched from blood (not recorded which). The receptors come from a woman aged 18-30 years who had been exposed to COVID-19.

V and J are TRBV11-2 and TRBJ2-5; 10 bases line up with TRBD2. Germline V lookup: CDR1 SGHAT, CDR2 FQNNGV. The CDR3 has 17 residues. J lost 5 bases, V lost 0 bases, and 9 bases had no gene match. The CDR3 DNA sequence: TGTGCCAGCAGCTTAGACGGGAGCGGGGGGGCGTCGGAGACCCAGTACTTC. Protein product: CASSLDGSGGASETQYF.

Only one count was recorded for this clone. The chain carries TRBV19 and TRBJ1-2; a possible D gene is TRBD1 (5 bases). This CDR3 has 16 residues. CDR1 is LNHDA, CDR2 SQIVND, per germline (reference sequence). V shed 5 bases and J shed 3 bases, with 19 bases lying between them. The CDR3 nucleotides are TGTGCCAGTAGTCCTCCCAACAGGCTTTCGGACTATGGCTACACCTTC. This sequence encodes CASSPPNRLSDYGYTF.

The DNA for the CDR3 is TGTGCCATCAGTGGGCCCGGGACAGGCACAGATACGCAGTATTTT. Protein product: CAISGPGTGTDTQYF. This chain uses TRBV10-3 with TRBJ2-3, with 7 bases aligning to TRBD1. The V gene end was trimmed by 4 bases and the J gene end by 1 base; junction bases not matched to a gene: 5. The CDR3 length is 15 residues. Germline V gene data show CDR1 as ENHRY and CDR2 as SYGVKD.

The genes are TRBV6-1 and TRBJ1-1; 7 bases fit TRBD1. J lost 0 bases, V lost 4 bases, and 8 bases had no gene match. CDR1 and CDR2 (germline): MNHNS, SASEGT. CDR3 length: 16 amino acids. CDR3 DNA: TGTGCCAGCAGTGGACAGGGCACACCCATGAACACTGAAGCTTTCTTT. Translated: CASSGQGTPMNTEAFF.

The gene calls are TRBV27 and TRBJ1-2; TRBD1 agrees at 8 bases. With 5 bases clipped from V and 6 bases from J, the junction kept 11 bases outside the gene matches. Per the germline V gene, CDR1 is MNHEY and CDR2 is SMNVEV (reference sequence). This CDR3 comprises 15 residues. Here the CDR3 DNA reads TGTGCCAGCAGTGTTTTGGGACAGGAAAAGAATGGCTACACCTTC. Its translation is CASSVLGQEKNGYTF.

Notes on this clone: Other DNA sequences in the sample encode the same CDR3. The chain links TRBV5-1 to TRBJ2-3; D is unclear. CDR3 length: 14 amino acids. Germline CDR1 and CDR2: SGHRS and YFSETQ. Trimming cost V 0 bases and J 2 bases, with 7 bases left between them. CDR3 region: CASSLGASTDTQYF. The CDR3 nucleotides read TGCGCCAGCAGCTTGGGGGCCTCCACAGATACGCAGTATTTT. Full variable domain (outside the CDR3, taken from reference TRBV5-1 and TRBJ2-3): KAGVTQTPRYLIKTRGQQVTLSCSPISGHRSVSWYQQTPGQGLQFLFEYFSETQRNKGNFPGRFSGRQFSNSRSEMNVSTLELGDSALYLCASSLGASTDTQYFGPGTRLTVL.

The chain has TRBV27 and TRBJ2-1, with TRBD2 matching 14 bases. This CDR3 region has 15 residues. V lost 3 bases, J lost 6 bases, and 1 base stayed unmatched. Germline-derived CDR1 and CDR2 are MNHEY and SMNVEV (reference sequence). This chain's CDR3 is CASSFGTSGGNEQFF. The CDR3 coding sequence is TGTGCCAGCAGTTTTGGGACTAGCGGGGGCAATGAGCAGTTCTTC.

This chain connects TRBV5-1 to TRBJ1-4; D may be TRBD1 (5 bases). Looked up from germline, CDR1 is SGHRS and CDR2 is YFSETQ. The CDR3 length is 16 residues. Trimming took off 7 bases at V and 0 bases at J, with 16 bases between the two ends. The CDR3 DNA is TGCGCCAGCCACAGGACCGGGGGGACAACTAATGAAAAACTGTTTTTT. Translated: CASHRTGGTTNEKLFF. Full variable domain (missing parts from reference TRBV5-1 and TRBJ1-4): KAGVTQTPRYLIKTRGQQVTLSCSPISGHRSVSWYQQTPGQGLQFLFEYFSETQRNKGNFPGRFSGRQFSNSRSEMNVSTLELGDSALYLCASHRTGGTTNEKLFFGSGTQLSVL.

CDR3 protein: CAICRVMVTEAFF. CDR3 sequence (DNA): TGTGCCATCTGCAGGGTGATGGTAACTGAAGCTTTCTTT. The chain links TRBV28 to TRBJ1-1, with D possibly being TRBD1 (5 bases). The CDR3 is made up of 13 amino acids. The germline gives CDR1 MDHEN, CDR2 SYDVKM. V was pared by 10 bases and J by 5 bases, with 17 bases between. Supplemented by reference TRBV28 and TRBJ1-1, the full variable domain reads DVKVTQSSRYLVKRTGEKVFLECVQDMDHENMFWYRQDPGLGLRLIYFSYDVKMKEKGDIPEGYSVSREKKERFSLILESASTNQTSMYLCAICRVMVTEAFFGQGTRLTVV.

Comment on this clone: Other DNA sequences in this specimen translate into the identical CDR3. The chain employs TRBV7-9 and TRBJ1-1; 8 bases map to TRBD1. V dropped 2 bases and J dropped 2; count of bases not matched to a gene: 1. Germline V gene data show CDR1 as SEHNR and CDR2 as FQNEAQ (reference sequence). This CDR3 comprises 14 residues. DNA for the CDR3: TGTGCCAGCAGCTTACAGGGGGCCAACACTGAAGCTTTCTTT. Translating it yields CASSLQGANTEAFF.

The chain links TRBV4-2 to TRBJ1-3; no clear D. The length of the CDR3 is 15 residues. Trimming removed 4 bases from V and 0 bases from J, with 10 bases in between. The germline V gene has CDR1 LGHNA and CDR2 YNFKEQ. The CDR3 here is CASSRTVSSGNTIYF. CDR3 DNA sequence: TGTGCCAGCAGCCGAACAGTTAGCTCTGGAAACACCATATATTTT.

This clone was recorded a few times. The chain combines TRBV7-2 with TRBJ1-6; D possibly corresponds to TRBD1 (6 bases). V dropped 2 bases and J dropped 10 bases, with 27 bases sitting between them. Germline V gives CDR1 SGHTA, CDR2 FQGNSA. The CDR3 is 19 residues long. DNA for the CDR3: TGTGCCAGCAGCTTAAGGGCTTGGGGGGGCGTTGGGTTTGAATCACCCCTCCACTTT. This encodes CASSLRAWGGVGFESPLHF.

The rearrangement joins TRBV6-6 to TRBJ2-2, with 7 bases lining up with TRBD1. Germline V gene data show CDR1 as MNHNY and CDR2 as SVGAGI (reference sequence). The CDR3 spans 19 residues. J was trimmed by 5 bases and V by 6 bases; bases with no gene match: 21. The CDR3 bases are TGTGCCAGCAGCTCAGGGGTCCCGGGACAGAGTGCCGGGACCGGGGAGCTGTTTTTT. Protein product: CASSSGVPGQSAGTGELFF.

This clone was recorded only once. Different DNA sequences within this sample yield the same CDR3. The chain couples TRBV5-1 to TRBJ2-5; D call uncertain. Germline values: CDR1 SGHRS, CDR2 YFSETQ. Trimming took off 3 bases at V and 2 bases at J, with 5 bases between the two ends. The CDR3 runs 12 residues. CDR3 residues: CASSYSQETQYF. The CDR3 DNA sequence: TGCGCCAGCAGCTACTCACAAGAGACCCAGTACTTC. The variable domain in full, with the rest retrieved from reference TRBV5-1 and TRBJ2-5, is KAGVTQTPRYLIKTRGQQVTLSCSPISGHRSVSWYQQTPGQGLQFLFEYFSETQRNKGNFPGRFSGRQFSNSRSEMNVSTLELGDSALYLCASSYSQETQYFGPGTRLLVL.

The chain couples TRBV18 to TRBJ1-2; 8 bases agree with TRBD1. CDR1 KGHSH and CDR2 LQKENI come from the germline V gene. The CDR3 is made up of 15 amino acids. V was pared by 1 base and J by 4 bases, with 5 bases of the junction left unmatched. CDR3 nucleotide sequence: TGTGCCAGCTCACCACGGCAGGGGGCCCTCTATGGCTACACCTTC. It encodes CASSPRQGALYGYTF. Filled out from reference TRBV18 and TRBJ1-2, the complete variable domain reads NAGVMQNPRHLVRRRGQEARLRCSPMKGHSHVYWYRQLPEEGLKFMVYLQKENIIDESGMPKERFSAEFPKEGPSILRIQQVVRGDSAAYFCASSPRQGALYGYTFGSGTRLTVV.

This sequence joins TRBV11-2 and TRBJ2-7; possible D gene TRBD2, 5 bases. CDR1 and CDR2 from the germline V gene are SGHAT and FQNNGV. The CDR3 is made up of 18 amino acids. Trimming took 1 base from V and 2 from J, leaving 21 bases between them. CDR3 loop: CASSLVGMTIAGTYEQYF. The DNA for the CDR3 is TGTGCCAGCAGCTTAGTCGGGATGACTATTGCCGGGACCTACGAGCAGTACTTC.

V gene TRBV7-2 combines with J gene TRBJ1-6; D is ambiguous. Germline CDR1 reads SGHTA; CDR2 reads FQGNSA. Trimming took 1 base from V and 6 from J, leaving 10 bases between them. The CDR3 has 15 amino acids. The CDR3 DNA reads TGTGCCAGCAGCTTAGTTTCGGGTTTTAATTCACCCCTCCACTTT. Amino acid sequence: CASSLVSGFNSPLHF.

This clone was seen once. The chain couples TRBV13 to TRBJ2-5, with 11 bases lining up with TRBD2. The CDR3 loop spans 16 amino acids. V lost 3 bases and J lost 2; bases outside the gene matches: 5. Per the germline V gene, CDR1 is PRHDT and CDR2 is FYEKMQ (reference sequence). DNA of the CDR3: TGTGCCAGCAGCTTGTGGACTAGCGGGCTACAAGAGACCCAGTACTTC. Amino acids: CASSLWTSGLQETQYF.

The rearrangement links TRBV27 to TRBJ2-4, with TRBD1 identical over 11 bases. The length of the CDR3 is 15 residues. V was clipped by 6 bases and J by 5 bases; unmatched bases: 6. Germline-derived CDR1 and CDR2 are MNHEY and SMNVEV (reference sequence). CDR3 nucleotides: TGTGCCAGCAGACTGGGACAGGGGGTCCAAAACATTCAGTACTTC. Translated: CASRLGQGVQNIQYF.

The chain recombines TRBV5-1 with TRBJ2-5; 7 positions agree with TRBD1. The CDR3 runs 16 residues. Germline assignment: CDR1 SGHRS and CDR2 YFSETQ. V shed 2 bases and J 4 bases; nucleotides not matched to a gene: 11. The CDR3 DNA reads TGCGCCAGCAGCTTCCAAATGACAGGGCCCGGAGAGACCCAGTACTTC. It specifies CASSFQMTGPGETQYF.

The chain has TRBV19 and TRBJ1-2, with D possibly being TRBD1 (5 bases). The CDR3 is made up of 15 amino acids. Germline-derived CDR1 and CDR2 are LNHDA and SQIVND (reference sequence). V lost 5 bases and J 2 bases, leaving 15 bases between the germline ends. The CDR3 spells CASSPLAGPNYGYTF. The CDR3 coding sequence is TGTGCCAGTAGTCCCCTGGCAGGGCCGAACTATGGCTACACCTTC.

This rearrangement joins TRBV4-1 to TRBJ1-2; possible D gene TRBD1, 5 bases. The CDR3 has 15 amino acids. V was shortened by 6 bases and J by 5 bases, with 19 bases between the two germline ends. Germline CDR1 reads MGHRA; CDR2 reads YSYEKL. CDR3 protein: CASRQPHGGGYGYTF. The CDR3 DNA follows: TGCGCCAGCAGGCAACCCCACGGGGGAGGGTATGGCTACACCTTC.

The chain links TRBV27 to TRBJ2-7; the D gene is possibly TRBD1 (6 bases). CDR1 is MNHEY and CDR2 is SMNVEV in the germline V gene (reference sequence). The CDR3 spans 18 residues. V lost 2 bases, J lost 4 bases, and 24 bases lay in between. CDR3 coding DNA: TGTGCCAGCAGTTTAACCTCTCGGAACAGGGAGTGGGGTTACGAGCAGTACTTC. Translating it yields CASSLTSRNREWGYEQYF.

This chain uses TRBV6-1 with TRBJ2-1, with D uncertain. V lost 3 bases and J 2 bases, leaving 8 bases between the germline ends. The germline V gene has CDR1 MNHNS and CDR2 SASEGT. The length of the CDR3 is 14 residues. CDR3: CASSDQAPYNEQFF. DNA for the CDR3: TGTGCCAGCAGTGACCAGGCGCCCTACAATGAGCAGTTCTTC.

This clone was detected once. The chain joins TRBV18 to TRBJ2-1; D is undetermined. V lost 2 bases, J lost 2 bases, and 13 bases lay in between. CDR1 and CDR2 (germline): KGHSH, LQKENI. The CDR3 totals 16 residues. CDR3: CASSPFAESAYNEQFF. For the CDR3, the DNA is TGTGCCAGCTCACCATTCGCGGAATCCGCCTACAATGAGCAGTTCTTC.

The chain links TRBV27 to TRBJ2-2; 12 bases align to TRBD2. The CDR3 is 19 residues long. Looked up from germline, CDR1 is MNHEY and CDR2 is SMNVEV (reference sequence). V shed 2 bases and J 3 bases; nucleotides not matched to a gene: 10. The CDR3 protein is CASSLRGLAGSGDTGELFF. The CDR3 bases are TGTGCCAGCAGTTTAAGAGGACTAGCGGGAAGTGGGGACACCGGGGAGCTGTTTTTT.